Below, 26 T cell receptor beta chains from the same sample are listed, as sequenced in a study of OX40 agonist ivuxolimab in advanced cancers. The table came from immunoSEQ multiplex PCR; TCRdb's copy has only in-frame clones and leaves some out. Of about 68,000 clones in the sample, approximately 90% were seen once. The sample was CD4+ or CD8+ T cells sorted from blood, taken in a trial of the OX40 agonist ivuxolimab. The receptors derive from an adult with an advanced solid tumor such as melanoma, head and neck, liver or kidney cancer.

J is TRBJ2-1 and V is TRBV4-1, with 11 nucleotides matching TRBD2. Germline values: CDR1 MGHRA, CDR2 YSYEKL. The J segment lost 9 bases and the V segment lost 2 bases, leaving 6 bases of the junction unmatched. The CDR3 is 15 amino acids. CDR3 protein: CASSQLLLAGGEQFF. The DNA of the CDR3 is TGCGCCAGCAGCCAATTGCTCCTAGCGGGAGGTGAGCAGTTCTTC.

The chain uses TRBV11-3 and TRBJ2-5; 7 bases fit TRBD1. The CDR3 contains 17 residues. The germline CDR1 and CDR2 sequences are SGHNT and YENEEA. The J segment lost 5 bases and the V segment lost 9 bases, leaving 21 bases of the junction unmatched. CDR3 DNA: TGTGCCAGACCCGGACAGGCGGGTTTGCTGCTGCTGGAGACCCAGTACTTC. This translates into CARPGQAGLLLLETQYF.

The sample holds one count of this clone. V usage is TRBV7-3 and J usage is TRBJ2-4; 9 bases map to TRBD1. J was trimmed by 8 bases and V by 5 bases; bases with no gene match: 4. Looked up from germline, CDR1 is SGHTA and CDR2 is FQGTGA. This CDR3 region has 13 residues. Here the CDR3 reads CASSGTGWDIQYF. The CDR3 DNA reads TGTGCCAGCAGCGGGACAGGGTGGGACATTCAGTACTTC. Supplemented by reference TRBV7-3 and TRBJ2-4, the full variable domain reads GAGVSQTPSNKVTEKGKYVELRCDPISGHTALYWYRQSLGQGPEFLIYFQGTGAADDSGLPNDRFFAVRPEGSVSTLKIQRTERGDSAVYLCASSGTGWDIQYFGAGTRLSVL.

The chain joins TRBV28 to TRBJ2-1; D possibly matches TRBD1 or TRBD2 (6 bases each). The CDR3 extends over 14 amino acids. Germline assignment: CDR1 MDHEN and CDR2 SYDVKM. Deletions cut 6 bases from V and 0 bases from J, with 9 bases between. This CDR3 reads CASRGGGSYNEQFF. The CDR3, as DNA: TGTGCCAGCAGGGGGGGCGGCTCCTACAATGAGCAGTTCTTC.

The chain carries TRBV6-5 and TRBJ2-2; weak D call: TRBD2 (6 bases). V was clipped by 5 bases and J by 6 bases, with 7 bases between them. The CDR3 contains 12 residues. Looked up from germline, CDR1 is MNHEY and CDR2 is SVGAGI. CDR3: CASSGGAGELFF. In DNA form, the CDR3 reads TGTGCCAGCAGTGGAGGGGCCGGGGAGCTGTTTTTT.

This chain joins TRBV28 and TRBJ2-1; 11 positions agree with TRBD1. Germline V CDR1 and CDR2: MDHEN, SYDVKM. V lost 5 bases, J lost 8 bases, and 11 bases stayed unmatched. The CDR3 contains 16 residues. This CDR3 is CASSPQPGQGVDEQFF. DNA of the CDR3: TGTGCCAGCAGTCCCCAGCCGGGACAGGGGGTCGATGAGCAGTTCTTC.

The chain carries TRBV28 and TRBJ1-4, with D possibly being TRBD1 (6 bases). Trimming removed 5 bases from V and 10 bases from J, with 17 bases in between. The CDR3 contains 14 residues. Germline V gene data show CDR1 as MDHEN and CDR2 as SYDVKM. CDR3 coding DNA: TGTGCCAGCAGTCCCGGGACATACCACGGAAAACTGTTTTTT. This translates into CASSPGTYHGKLFF.

The V gene is TRBV7-9, the J gene TRBJ2-3; 11 bases are shared with TRBD2. Trimming removed 5 bases from V and 4 bases from J; junction bases left unmatched: 8. The CDR3 runs 16 residues. Germline-derived CDR1 and CDR2 are SEHNR and FQNEAQ (reference sequence). The CDR3 is CASSARLAGTPDTQYF. CDR3 DNA sequence: TGTGCCAGCAGCGCCCGACTAGCGGGAACCCCAGATACGCAGTATTTT.

This clone was seen a single time. The gene calls are TRBV25-1 and TRBJ2-3, with D hard to call. CDR3 length: 14 amino acids. Germline V gives CDR1 MGHDK, CDR2 SYGVNS. V was shortened by 10 bases and J by 1 base, with 15 bases between the two germline ends. The CDR3 DNA reads TGTGCCACCGCCGCGGACGCAGGCACAGATACGCAGTATTTT. This codes for CATAADAGTDTQYF. Filled out from reference TRBV25-1 and TRBJ2-3, the complete variable domain reads EADIYQTPRYLVIGTGKKITLECSQTMGHDKMYWYQQDPGMELHLIHYSYGVNSTEKGDLSSESTVSRIRTEHFPLTLESARPSHTSQYLCATAADAGTDTQYFGPGTRLTVL.

V usage is TRBV9 and J usage is TRBJ2-6; 7 nucleotides line up with TRBD2. V lost 0 bases, J lost 8 bases, and 2 bases stayed unmatched. The CDR3 loop spans 14 amino acids. Germline-derived CDR1 and CDR2 are SGDLS and YYNGEE. The CDR3 spells CASSVVGGSNVLTF. The CDR3 DNA follows: TGTGCCAGCAGCGTAGTGGGGGGGTCCAACGTCCTGACTTTC.

The chain employs TRBV7-8 and TRBJ1-1; 7 bases align to TRBD1. CDR1 and CDR2 (germline): SGHVS, FQNEAQ. The J segment lost 6 bases and the V segment lost 2 bases, leaving 6 bases of the junction unmatched. The CDR3 consists of 14 residues. Here the CDR3 DNA reads TGTGCCAGCAGCTTACGAGGGGGCGTCGCTGAAGCTTTCTTT. Amino acid sequence: CASSLRGGVAEAFF. The entire variable domain, with the rest obtained from reference TRBV7-8 and TRBJ1-1, is as follows: GAGVSQSPRYKVAKRGQDVALRCDPISGHVSLFWYQQALGQGPEFLTYFQNEAQLDKSGLPSDRFFAERPEGSVSTLKIQRTQQEDSAVYLCASSLRGGVAEAFFGQGTRLTVV.

The gene calls are TRBV9 and TRBJ2-2; D possibly corresponds to TRBD2 (5 bases). The CDR3 length is 14 residues. Germline assignment: CDR1 SGDLS and CDR2 YYNGEE. V lost 4 bases, J lost 6 bases, and 13 bases lay in between. The chain's CDR3 is CASSPTRAPGELFF. In nucleotides, the CDR3 is TGTGCCAGCAGCCCTACGAGGGCCCCCGGGGAGCTGTTTTTT.

The chain carries TRBV7-9 and TRBJ2-7; 7 bases are a match to TRBD2. Per the germline V gene, CDR1 is SEHNR and CDR2 is FQNEAQ (reference sequence). V lost 5 bases, J lost 3 bases, and 7 bases stayed unmatched. The CDR3 length is 14 residues. The CDR3 loop reads CASSRTSTDYEQYF. In nucleotides, the CDR3 is TGTGCCAGCAGCCGGACTAGTACCGACTACGAGCAGTACTTC.

The chain combines TRBV28 with TRBJ1-5; no clear D gene. Germline CDR1 is MDHEN and CDR2 is SYDVKM. V gave up 2 bases and J gave up 5 bases, with 4 bases separating them. CDR3 size: 12 residues. The CDR3 is CASSLGYQPQHF. The CDR3 coding sequence is TGTGCCAGCAGTTTAGGCTATCAGCCCCAGCATTTT.

The chain is built from TRBV28 and TRBJ2-3; the D is unclear. The CDR3 is made up of 10 amino acids. Looked up from germline, CDR1 is MDHEN and CDR2 is SYDVKM. V lost 4 bases and J 7 bases, leaving 3 bases between the germline ends. The CDR3 protein is CASSYHTQYF. DNA of the CDR3: TGTGCCAGCAGTTACCATACGCAGTATTTT.

The chain joins TRBV19 to TRBJ2-2; maybe TRBD2 (6 bases). Trimming left V 7 bases short and J 6 bases short, with 21 bases between. The CDR3 runs 16 residues. Germline-derived CDR1 and CDR2 are LNHDA and SQIVND (reference sequence). CDR3 residues: CASNNPGLALSGELFF. CDR3 nucleotides: TGTGCCAGTAATAACCCGGGACTGGCGTTGTCCGGGGAGCTGTTTTTT.

The chain is built from TRBV28 and TRBJ1-3; D not resolved. CDR3 size: 14 residues. The V gene's germline CDR1 is MDHEN and CDR2 SYDVKM. Between the trimmed V and J ends, which lost 6 bases and 0 bases, there was a span of 9 bases. DNA of the CDR3: TGTGCCAGCAGGGTACCCGGCTCTGGAAACACCATATATTTT. As protein: CASRVPGSGNTIYF.

V usage is TRBV19 and J usage is TRBJ1-1; 11 bases agree with TRBD1. CDR1 is LNHDA and CDR2 is SQIVND in the germline V gene (reference sequence). The CDR3 has 15 residues. The V and J ends lost 3 bases and 7 bases, in that order; junction bases with no gene match: 7. The DNA of the CDR3 is TGTGCCAGTAGTATCGATGTCGGGACAGGGGGTGAAGCTTTCTTT. Translated: CASSIDVGTGGEAFF.

The V call is TRBV7-8, the J call TRBJ1-3; 9 nucleotides line up with TRBD1. The ends lost 5 bases at V and 2 bases at J; junction bases unmatched: 4. CDR3 length: 15 residues. Per germline, CDR1 SGHVS and CDR2 FQNEAQ. CDR3 amino acids: CASSPRQGAGNTIYF. The CDR3 DNA reads as TGTGCCAGCAGCCCCCGACAGGGGGCTGGAAACACCATATATTTT.

The V call is TRBV28, the J call TRBJ2-5, with D perhaps TRBD2 (6 bases). In germline, CDR1 is MDHEN, CDR2 SYDVKM. V was pared by 2 bases and J by 7 bases, with 8 bases between. CDR3 length: 12 residues. The CDR3 nucleotides are TGTGCCAGCAGTTTAGAACTAGCGACCCAGTACTTC. Amino acids: CASSLELATQYF.

The rearrangement joins TRBV9 to TRBJ2-1; the match to TRBD2 covers 7 bases. Germline V gene sequence: CDR1 SGDLS, CDR2 YYNGEE. Losses at the gene ends were 4 bases for V and 9 bases for J; bases not matched to a gene: 13. This CDR3 is built from 15 residues. DNA for the CDR3: TGTGCCAGCAGCTCCGGGTTGCGGGAGATAGGTGAGCAGTTCTTC. It is translated as CASSSGLREIGEQFF.

The CDR3, as DNA: TGTGCCAGCAGCTTAGGGACTAGCAGAGCCCAAGAGACCCAGTACTTC. Its translation is CASSLGTSRAQETQYF. V is TRBV11-3 and J is TRBJ2-5; 8 nucleotides agree with TRBD2. Germline V lookup: CDR1 SGHNT, CDR2 YENEEA. Trimming at V came to 1 base and at J to 1 base, leaving 5 bases not matched to a gene. The CDR3 totals 16 residues.

The chain links TRBV11-2 to TRBJ2-7, with TRBD2 as a possible D gene (5 bases). Germline-derived CDR1 and CDR2 are SGHAT and FQNNGV. Between the trimmed V and J ends, which lost 2 bases and 6 bases, there was a span of 17 bases. CDR3 length: 15 amino acids. CDR3 in DNA: TGTGCCAGCAGCTTAAGCGGACGCGCCCTGGCCGAGCAGTACTTC. Translation: CASSLSGRALAEQYF.

This clone was counted a single time. The chain recombines TRBV7-2 with TRBJ1-2; D gene ambiguous. The V end lost 4 bases, the J end lost 5 bases, and 17 bases lay between the germline ends. From germline, CDR1 is SGHTA and CDR2 FQGNSA. This CDR3 contains 15 residues. The CDR3 coding sequence is TGTGCCAGCAGCTCCACCTCGGCTCCCCTTTATGGCTACACCTTC. Protein product: CASSSTSAPLYGYTF.

CDR3 amino acids: CASILPGFYEQYF. CDR3 nucleotides: TGTGCCAGCATCCTACCGGGATTCTACGAGCAGTACTTC. The chain links TRBV5-8 to TRBJ2-7, with D perhaps TRBD2 (5 bases). The CDR3 loop spans 13 amino acids. The germline V gene has CDR1 SGHTS and CDR2 YDEGEE. V lost 6 bases and J lost 3, with 13 bases in between. The full variable domain, in which reference TRBV5-8 and TRBJ2-7 provide the parts outside the CDR3, is EAGVTQSPTHLIKTRGQQATLRCSPISGHTSVYWYQQALGLGLQFLLWYDEGEERNRGNFPPRFSGRQFPNYSSELNVNALELEDSALYLCASILPGFYEQYFGPGTRLTVT.

This clone has more than one count but fewer than ten. V usage is TRBV2 and J usage is TRBJ1-1; D is unresolved. The V gene lost 8 bases and the J gene lost 2 bases, with 6 bases spanning the gap. The CDR3 sequence is 11 residues long. Per the germline V gene, CDR1 is SNHLY and CDR2 is FYNNEI. CDR3 amino acids: CASLPNTEAFF. CDR3 nucleotides: TGTGCCAGCCTTCCAAACACTGAAGCTTTCTTT.